A selection of T cell receptor beta chains follows, all from one sample in a study of cytomegalovirus exposure and HLA in healthy donors. Measured with immunoSEQ multiplex PCR; TCRdb has only the in-frame clones, and not every one. The profile shows tens of thousands of clones, roughly 76% of them singletons. Sequencing used PBMCs. These receptors all stem from a male donor in good health and CMV-seropositive. The CDR3 runs from the conserved cysteine through the conserved F or W. Each record gives: CDR3 length, V gene, D gene, J gene, clone size, CDR3 protein, CDR3 DNA. A D gene is named only where the DNA matches it firmly. Some rows have no size entry. The others give once, few or many, or a class for an expanded clone.

cdr3_length: 15; v_call: TRBV19; d_call: TRBD2; j_call: TRBJ2-1; clone_size: once; cdr3_aa: CASSKGLAGRSEQFF; cdr3_nt: TGTGCCAGTAGTAAAGGACTAGCGGGCAGGAGTGAGCAGTTCTTC
cdr3_length: 15; v_call: TRBV5-1; d_call: TRBD1; j_call: TRBJ1-2; clone_size: .; cdr3_aa: CASSPDRGFGYGYTF; cdr3_nt: TGCGCCAGCAGCCCCGACAGGGGTTTTGGTTATGGCTACACCTTC
cdr3_length: 16; v_call: TRBV5-1; d_call: .; j_call: TRBJ1-1; clone_size: .; cdr3_aa: CASSLLPRPKNTEAFF; cdr3_nt: TGCGCCAGCAGCTTGCTTCCCAGGCCCAAGAACACTGAAGCTTTCTTT
cdr3_length: 11; v_call: TRBV7-2; d_call: TRBD2; j_call: TRBJ2-1; clone_size: .; cdr3_aa: CASSLGTSTFF; cdr3_nt: TGTGCCAGCAGCTTAGGGACTAGTACGTTCTTC
cdr3_length: 18; v_call: TRBV9; d_call: TRBD1; j_call: TRBJ1-3; clone_size: once; cdr3_aa: CASSAYPGTGMSGNTIYF; cdr3_nt: TGTGCCAGCAGCGCTTACCCCGGGACAGGGATGAGTGGAAACACCATATATTTT
cdr3_length: 12; v_call: TRBV29-1; d_call: .; j_call: TRBJ1-4; clone_size: .; cdr3_aa: CSVAPGVGKLFF; cdr3_nt: TGCAGCGTCGCACCAGGGGTCGGAAAACTGTTTTTT
cdr3_length: 14; v_call: TRBV19; d_call: TRBD2; j_call: TRBJ2-7; clone_size: once; cdr3_aa: CASSTREGRDEQYF; cdr3_nt: TGTGCCAGTAGTACCCGGGAGGGCCGGGACGAGCAGTACTTC
cdr3_length: 14; v_call: TRBV5-1; d_call: TRBD1; j_call: TRBJ1-1; clone_size: .; cdr3_aa: CASSRGPGNTEAFF; cdr3_nt: TGCGCCAGCAGCAGGGGGCCGGGGAACACTGAAGCTTTCTTT
cdr3_length: 15; v_call: TRBV11-2; d_call: .; j_call: TRBJ2-3; clone_size: .; cdr3_aa: CASSLGQLNADTQYF; cdr3_nt: TGTGCCAGCAGCCTAGGACAGTTAAATGCAGATACGCAGTATTTT
cdr3_length: 11; v_call: TRBV29-1; d_call: .; j_call: TRBJ2-1; clone_size: .; cdr3_aa: CSVSRAYEQFF; cdr3_nt: TGCAGCGTTTCCAGGGCCTATGAGCAGTTCTTC
cdr3_length: 15; v_call: TRBV6-5; d_call: TRBD1; j_call: TRBJ1-2; clone_size: .; cdr3_aa: CASSYSTGANHGYTF; cdr3_nt: TGTGCCAGCAGTTACTCGACAGGGGCAAATCATGGCTACACCTTC
cdr3_length: 15; v_call: TRBV27; d_call: .; j_call: TRBJ2-1; clone_size: .; cdr3_aa: CASSLSSPRYNEQFF; cdr3_nt: TGTGCCAGCAGTTTATCTAGCCCCCGTTACAATGAGCAGTTCTTC
cdr3_length: 16; v_call: TRBV4-2; d_call: TRBD1; j_call: TRBJ2-3; clone_size: .; cdr3_aa: CASSQGTTGGTDTQYF; cdr3_nt: TGTGCCAGCAGCCAAGGAACGACAGGGGGCACAGATACGCAGTATTTT
cdr3_length: 15; v_call: TRBV7-2; d_call: .; j_call: TRBJ2-3; clone_size: .; cdr3_aa: CASSLSSNPADTQYF; cdr3_nt: TGTGCCAGCAGCTTATCATCGAACCCTGCGGATACGCAGTATTTT
cdr3_length: 13; v_call: TRBV15; d_call: .; j_call: TRBJ1-2; clone_size: .; cdr3_aa: CATSREGAYGYTF; cdr3_nt: TGTGCCACCAGCAGAGAGGGAGCTTATGGCTACACCTTC
cdr3_length: 16; v_call: TRBV30; d_call: TRBD1; j_call: TRBJ1-6; clone_size: .; cdr3_aa: CAWDGQGALYNSPLHF; cdr3_nt: TGTGCCTGGGACGGACAGGGGGCCCTCTATAATTCACCCCTCCACTTT
cdr3_length: 15; v_call: TRBV15; d_call: TRBD1; j_call: TRBJ1-6; clone_size: .; cdr3_aa: CATSTLQGADSPLHF; cdr3_nt: TGTGCCACCAGCACCTTACAGGGGGCTGATTCACCCCTCCACTTT
cdr3_length: 17; v_call: TRBV19; d_call: TRBD2; j_call: TRBJ2-7; clone_size: .; cdr3_aa: CASSRTYSGRASYEQYF; cdr3_nt: TGTGCCAGTAGCAGAACCTATAGCGGGAGGGCCTCCTACGAGCAGTACTTC
cdr3_length: 19; v_call: TRBV10-3; d_call: TRBD2; j_call: TRBJ2-2; clone_size: few; cdr3_aa: CAISDGTSGRDSNTGELFF; cdr3_nt: TGTGCCATCAGTGACGGGACTAGCGGGAGGGATTCGAACACCGGGGAGCTGTTTTTT
cdr3_length: 14; v_call: TRBV5-1; d_call: .; j_call: TRBJ1-5; clone_size: .; cdr3_aa: CASSLDNSNQPQHF; cdr3_nt: TGCGCCAGCAGCCTGGACAATAGCAATCAGCCCCAGCATTTT
cdr3_length: 15; v_call: TRBV5-1; d_call: TRBD1; j_call: TRBJ2-7; clone_size: .; cdr3_aa: CASSPGGTGAAEQYF; cdr3_nt: TGCGCCAGCAGCCCGGGGGGGACAGGGGCGGCCGAGCAGTACTTC
cdr3_length: 16; v_call: TRBV18; d_call: .; j_call: TRBJ1-5; clone_size: few; cdr3_aa: CASSPPVVGEDQPQHF; cdr3_nt: TGTGCCAGCTCACCACCGGTCGTGGGGGAGGATCAGCCCCAGCATTTT
cdr3_length: 15; v_call: TRBV28; d_call: .; j_call: TRBJ1-4; clone_size: .; cdr3_aa: CASQAVRVTNEKLFF; cdr3_nt: TGTGCCAGCCAAGCCGTCAGGGTGACTAATGAAAAACTGTTTTTT
cdr3_length: 16; v_call: TRBV5-1; d_call: TRBD2; j_call: TRBJ2-3; clone_size: .; cdr3_aa: CASNEGTSGITDTQYF; cdr3_nt: TGCGCCAGCAACGAAGGGACTAGCGGTATTACAGATACGCAGTATTTT
cdr3_length: 12; v_call: TRBV27; d_call: .; j_call: TRBJ2-3; clone_size: .; cdr3_aa: CASAAPADTQYF; cdr3_nt: TGTGCCAGCGCGGCCCCAGCAGATACGCAGTATTTT
cdr3_length: 14; v_call: TRBV5-1; d_call: TRBD2; j_call: TRBJ2-5; clone_size: .; cdr3_aa: CASSFGPGGETQYF; cdr3_nt: TGCGCCAGCAGCTTCGGGCCCGGGGGGGAGACCCAGTACTTC
cdr3_length: 15; v_call: TRBV9; d_call: .; j_call: TRBJ2-7; clone_size: .; cdr3_aa: CASPISDGGPYEQYF; cdr3_nt: TGTGCCAGCCCCATAAGTGACGGGGGTCCCTACGAGCAGTACTTC
cdr3_length: 16; v_call: TRBV11-2; d_call: TRBD1; j_call: TRBJ2-7; clone_size: .; cdr3_aa: CASSLASTGEINEQYF; cdr3_nt: TGTGCCAGCAGCTTAGCCTCGACAGGGGAAATTAACGAGCAGTACTTC
cdr3_length: 14; v_call: TRBV5-6; d_call: TRBD1; j_call: TRBJ2-7; clone_size: .; cdr3_aa: CASSLPDRASEQYF; cdr3_nt: TGTGCCAGCAGCTTGCCGGACAGGGCGAGTGAGCAGTACTTC
cdr3_length: 13; v_call: TRBV11-1; d_call: .; j_call: TRBJ2-7; clone_size: .; cdr3_aa: CASSLGRTYEQYF; cdr3_nt: TGTGCCAGCAGCTTAGGCAGGACCTACGAGCAGTACTTC
cdr3_length: 16; v_call: TRBV7-9; d_call: TRBD2; j_call: TRBJ2-1; clone_size: .; cdr3_aa: CSSSPPGTSPYNEQFF; cdr3_nt: TGTTCCAGCAGCCCGCCCGGGACTAGCCCTTACAATGAGCAGTTCTTC
cdr3_length: 15; v_call: TRBV2; d_call: .; j_call: TRBJ1-6; clone_size: .; cdr3_aa: CASRSRTDNNSPLHF; cdr3_nt: TGTGCCAGCAGGAGTAGGACGGACAATAATTCACCCCTCCACTTT
cdr3_length: 16; v_call: TRBV14; d_call: TRBD1; j_call: TRBJ2-7; clone_size: .; cdr3_aa: CASSQDMGTGTGEQYF; cdr3_nt: TGTGCCAGCAGCCAAGATATGGGGACAGGGACGGGAGAGCAGTACTTC
cdr3_length: 14; v_call: TRBV7-8; d_call: TRBD1; j_call: TRBJ2-5; clone_size: .; cdr3_aa: CASSGRDRGREQYF; cdr3_nt: TGTGCCAGCAGCGGACGGGACAGGGGGAGGGAGCAGTACTTC
cdr3_length: 13; v_call: TRBV29-1; d_call: TRBD2; j_call: TRBJ2-3; clone_size: .; cdr3_aa: CSVEGGRAMAQYF; cdr3_nt: TGCAGCGTTGAAGGCGGGAGGGCCATGGCGCAGTATTTT
cdr3_length: 16; v_call: TRBV5-1; d_call: .; j_call: TRBJ2-5; clone_size: .; cdr3_aa: CASSLVGDRAGETQYF; cdr3_nt: TGCGCCAGCAGCTTGGTTGGCGACAGGGCGGGGGAGACCCAGTACTTC
cdr3_length: 14; v_call: TRBV7-2; d_call: .; j_call: TRBJ2-7; clone_size: .; cdr3_aa: CASSLGRSSYEQYF; cdr3_nt: TGTGCCAGCAGCTTAGGGAGAAGCTCCTACGAGCAGTACTTC
cdr3_length: 15; v_call: TRBV5-1; d_call: TRBD1; j_call: TRBJ2-1; clone_size: .; cdr3_aa: CASSRQGGEYNEQFF; cdr3_nt: TGCGCCAGCAGCCGACAGGGGGGAGAATACAATGAGCAGTTCTTC
cdr3_length: 13; v_call: TRBV28; d_call: .; j_call: TRBJ1-3; clone_size: .; cdr3_aa: CAVRGATGNTIYF; cdr3_nt: TGTGCCGTCCGGGGGGCGACGGGAAACACCATATATTTT
cdr3_length: 15; v_call: TRBV9; d_call: TRBD1; j_call: TRBJ1-2; clone_size: .; cdr3_aa: CASSGGQIANYGYTF; cdr3_nt: TGTGCCAGCAGCGGGGGACAGATCGCTAACTATGGCTACACCTTC
cdr3_length: 14; v_call: TRBV5-6; d_call: .; j_call: TRBJ1-1; clone_size: .; cdr3_aa: CASDSAGRDTEAFF; cdr3_nt: TGTGCCAGCGACTCGGCGGGTAGGGACACTGAAGCTTTCTTT
cdr3_length: 15; v_call: TRBV4-1; d_call: TRBD2; j_call: TRBJ2-7; clone_size: .; cdr3_aa: CASSQAREGPYEQYF; cdr3_nt: TGCGCCAGCAGCCAAGCTCGGGAGGGCCCCTACGAGCAGTACTTC
cdr3_length: 12; v_call: TRBV4-2; d_call: .; j_call: TRBJ2-1; clone_size: .; cdr3_aa: CASSQGMAEQFF; cdr3_nt: TGTGCCAGCAGCCAAGGAATGGCAGAGCAGTTCTTC
cdr3_length: 13; v_call: TRBV29-1; d_call: .; j_call: TRBJ1-2; clone_size: .; cdr3_aa: CSARRDINYGYTF; cdr3_nt: TGCAGCGCGCGCAGGGACATTAACTATGGCTACACCTTC